Described below is a single TCR beta chain sequence and its context. This sample was included in a study of cytomegalovirus exposure and HLA in healthy donors. Researchers ran the PCR with 60 Vbeta and 13 Jbeta primers. The method was immunoSEQ multiplex PCR; TCRdb's version includes in-frame clones alone and lacks a portion of them. The repertoire holds roughly 55,000 clones, roughly 77% seen once, with about 2.3% in the top ten. Germline values: CDR1 MNHNS, CDR2 SASEGT. Germline trimming cut 4 bases from V and 4 bases from J; bases unmatched to any gene: 4. The CDR3 runs 14 residues. What was sequenced was PBMCs. J is TRBJ1-3 and V is TRBV6-1; TRBD1 aligns across 7 bases. The clonotype was recovered from a female donor in good health and CMV-seronegative. The CDR3 reads CASSVDRVGNTIYF. The CDR3 nucleotides read TGTGCCAGCAGTGTTGACAGGGTCGGAAACACCATATATTTT.